The source of this T cell receptor beta chain is a study of response to subunit inactivated influenza vaccine. The CDR3 consists of 16 residues. The germline V gene encodes CDR1 SGHAT and CDR2 FQNNGV. With 5 bases clipped from V and 3 bases from J, the junction kept 8 bases outside the gene matches. This clonotype turned up a few times. TCRdb used MiXCR to reprocess the RT-PCR reads, holding one entry per CDR3 protein. The sample has more than 500,000 distinct CDR3 sequences, about 11% seen once. These records were also assigned to another study, of T cells expressing NK-cell markers. That source adds: 5'RACE template switching built TCR beta cDNA with unique molecular identifiers. HCMV seropositivity marked seven of the eight sequenced donors; one was seronegative. Sorting in several experiments was restricted by an anti-gamma-delta TCR antibody to alpha-beta TCR T cells.

The TCR was taken from a man aged 45 to 65 who received an inactivated influenza vaccine. The specimen comprised PBMCs from blood, sampled on the day of vaccination. The V call is TRBV11-2, the J call TRBJ2-1; 9 bases match TRBD2. CDR3 DNA sequence: TGTGCCAGCAGCACGATAGCGGGGGAACTCTACAATGAGCAGTTCTTC. As protein: CASSTIAGELYNEQFF.